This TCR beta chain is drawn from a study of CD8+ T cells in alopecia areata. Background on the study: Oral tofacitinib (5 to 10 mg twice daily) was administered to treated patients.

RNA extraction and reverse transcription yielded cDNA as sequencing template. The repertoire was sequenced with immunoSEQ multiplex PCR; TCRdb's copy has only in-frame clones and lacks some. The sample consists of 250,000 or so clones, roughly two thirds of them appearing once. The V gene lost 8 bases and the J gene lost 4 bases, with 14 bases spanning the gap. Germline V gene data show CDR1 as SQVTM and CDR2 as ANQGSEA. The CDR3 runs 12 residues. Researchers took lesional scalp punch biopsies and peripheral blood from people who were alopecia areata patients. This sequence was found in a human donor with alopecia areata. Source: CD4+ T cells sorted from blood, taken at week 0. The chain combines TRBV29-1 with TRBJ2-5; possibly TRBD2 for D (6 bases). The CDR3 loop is CSSGDPRETQYF. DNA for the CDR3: TGCAGCTCGGGGGACCCCCGAGAGACCCAGTACTTC.